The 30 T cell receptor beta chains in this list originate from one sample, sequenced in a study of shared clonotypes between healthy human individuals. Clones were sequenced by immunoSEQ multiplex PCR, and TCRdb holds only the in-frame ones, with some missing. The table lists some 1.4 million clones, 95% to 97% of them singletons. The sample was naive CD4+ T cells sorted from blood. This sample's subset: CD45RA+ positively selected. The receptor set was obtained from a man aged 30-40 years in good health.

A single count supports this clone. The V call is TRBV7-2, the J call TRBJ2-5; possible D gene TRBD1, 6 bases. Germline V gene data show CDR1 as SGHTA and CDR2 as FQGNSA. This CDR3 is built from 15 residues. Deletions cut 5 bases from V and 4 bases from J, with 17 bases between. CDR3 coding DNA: TGTGCCAGCAGCCCGAGCAGGGGAAGTGTAGAGACCCAGTACTTC. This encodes CASSPSRGSVETQYF.

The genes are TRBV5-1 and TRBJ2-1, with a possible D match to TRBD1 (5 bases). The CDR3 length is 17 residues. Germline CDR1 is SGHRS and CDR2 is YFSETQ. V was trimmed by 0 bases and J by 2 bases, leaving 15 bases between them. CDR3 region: CASSLAIRGTAYNEQFF. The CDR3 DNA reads TGCGCCAGCAGCTTGGCCATTAGGGGAACGGCCTACAATGAGCAGTTCTTC.

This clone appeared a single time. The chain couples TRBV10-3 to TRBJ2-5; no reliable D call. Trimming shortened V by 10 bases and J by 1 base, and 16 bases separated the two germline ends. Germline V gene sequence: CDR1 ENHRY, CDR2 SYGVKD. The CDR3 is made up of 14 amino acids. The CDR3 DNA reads TGTGCCAGCACTGGCACACAGTTCCAAGAGACCCAGTACTTC. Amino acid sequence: CASTGTQFQETQYF.

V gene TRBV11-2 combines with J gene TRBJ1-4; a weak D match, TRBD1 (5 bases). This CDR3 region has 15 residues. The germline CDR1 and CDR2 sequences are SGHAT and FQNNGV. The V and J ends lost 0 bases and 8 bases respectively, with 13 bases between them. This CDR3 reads CASSLDRGGREKLFF. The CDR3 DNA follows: TGTGCCAGCAGCTTAGATCGCGGGGGACGGGAAAAACTGTTTTTT.

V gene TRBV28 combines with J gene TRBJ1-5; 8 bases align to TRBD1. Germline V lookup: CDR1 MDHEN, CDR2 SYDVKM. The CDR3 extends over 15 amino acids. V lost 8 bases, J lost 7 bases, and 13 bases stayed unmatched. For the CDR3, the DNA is TGTGCCAGCTCGGCAGGAGACAGGGGCCGGCAGCCCCAGCATTTT. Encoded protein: CASSAGDRGRQPQHF. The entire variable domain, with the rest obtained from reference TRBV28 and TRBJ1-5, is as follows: DVKVTQSSRYLVKRTGEKVFLECVQDMDHENMFWYRQDPGLGLRLIYFSYDVKMKEKGDIPEGYSVSREKKERFSLILESASTNQTSMYLCASSAGDRGRQPQHFGDGTRLSIL.

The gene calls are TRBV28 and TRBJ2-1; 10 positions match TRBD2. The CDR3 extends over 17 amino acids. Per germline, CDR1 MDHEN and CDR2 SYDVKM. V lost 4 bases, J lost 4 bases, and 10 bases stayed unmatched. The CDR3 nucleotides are TGTGCCAGCAGTTCCGAGACCAGCGGGAGGGGGTACAATGAGCAGTTCTTC. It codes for CASSSETSGRGYNEQFF.

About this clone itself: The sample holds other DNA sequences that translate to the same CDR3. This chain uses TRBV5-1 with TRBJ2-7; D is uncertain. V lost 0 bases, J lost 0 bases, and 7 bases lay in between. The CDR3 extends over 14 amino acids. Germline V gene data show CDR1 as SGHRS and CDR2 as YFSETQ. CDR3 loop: CASSLDGSSYEQYF. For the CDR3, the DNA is TGCGCCAGCAGCTTGGACGGATCCTCCTACGAGCAGTACTTC.

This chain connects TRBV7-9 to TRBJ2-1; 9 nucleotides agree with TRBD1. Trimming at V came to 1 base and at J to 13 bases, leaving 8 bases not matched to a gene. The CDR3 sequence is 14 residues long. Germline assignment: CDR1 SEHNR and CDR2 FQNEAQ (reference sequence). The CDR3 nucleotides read TGTGCCAGCAGCTTAGTCGCCGACAGGGGGGGACAGTTCTTC. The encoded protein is CASSLVADRGGQFF.

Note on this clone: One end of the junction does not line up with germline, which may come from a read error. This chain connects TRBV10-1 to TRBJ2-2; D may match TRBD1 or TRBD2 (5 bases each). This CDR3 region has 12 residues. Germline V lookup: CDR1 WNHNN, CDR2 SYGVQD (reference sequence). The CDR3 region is CASNEGTGELFF. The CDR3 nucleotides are TGCGCCAGCAATGAGGGGACCGGGGAGCTGTTTTTT.

The CDR3 DNA sequence: TGTGCCAGCAGCCTTGGGAGCGGGAGCGTCGAGCAGTACTTC. Translating gives CASSLGSGSVEQYF. This chain connects TRBV9 to TRBJ2-7; 8 bases are shared with TRBD2. Trimming cost V 4 bases and J 6 bases; bases outside gene matches: 9. The germline gives CDR1 SGDLS, CDR2 YYNGEE. CDR3 length: 14 residues. Drawing the rest from reference TRBV9 and TRBJ2-7, the complete variable domain is DSGVTQTPKHLITATGQRVTLRCSPRSGDLSVYWYQQSLDQGLQFLIQYYNGEERAKGNILERFSAQQFPDLHSELNLSSLELGDSALYFCASSLGSGSVEQYFGPGTRLTVT.

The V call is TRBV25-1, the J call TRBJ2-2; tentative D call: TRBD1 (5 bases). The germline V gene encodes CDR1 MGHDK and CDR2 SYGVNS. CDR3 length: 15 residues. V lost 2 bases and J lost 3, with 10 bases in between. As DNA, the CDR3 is TGTGCCAGCAGTGAAAGACCAGGGCACACCGGGGAGCTGTTTTTT. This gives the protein CASSERPGHTGELFF.

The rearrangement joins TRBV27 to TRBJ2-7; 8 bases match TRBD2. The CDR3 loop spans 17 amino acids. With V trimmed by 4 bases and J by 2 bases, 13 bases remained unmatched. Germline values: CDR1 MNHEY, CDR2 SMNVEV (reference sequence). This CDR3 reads CASSSFQKVAGPYEQYF. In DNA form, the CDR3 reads TGTGCCAGCAGTTCCTTCCAGAAGGTAGCGGGACCCTACGAGCAGTACTTC.

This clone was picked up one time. The CDR3 DNA sequence: TGTGCCAGCAATAGCCGGTTGGAGCAGTACTTC. It is translated as CASNSRLEQYF. The rearrangement joins TRBV2 to TRBJ2-7; D is undetermined. V was cut by 7 bases and J by 7 bases, with 11 bases left in between. The CDR3 is 11 amino acids. Germline assignment: CDR1 SNHLY and CDR2 FYNNEI.

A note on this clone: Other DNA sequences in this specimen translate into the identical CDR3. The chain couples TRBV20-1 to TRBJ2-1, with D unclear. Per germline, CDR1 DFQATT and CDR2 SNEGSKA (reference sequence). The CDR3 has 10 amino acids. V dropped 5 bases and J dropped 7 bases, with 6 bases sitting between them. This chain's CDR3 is CSAQWNEQFF. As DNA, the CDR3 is TGCAGTGCTCAATGGAATGAGCAGTTCTTC.

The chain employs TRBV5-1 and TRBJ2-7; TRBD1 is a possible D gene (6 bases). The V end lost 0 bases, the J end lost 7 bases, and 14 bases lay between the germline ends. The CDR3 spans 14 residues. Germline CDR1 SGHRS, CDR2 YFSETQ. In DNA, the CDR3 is TGCGCCAGCAGCTTGGGGGAAACAGGGTTAGAGCAGTACTTC. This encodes CASSLGETGLEQYF.

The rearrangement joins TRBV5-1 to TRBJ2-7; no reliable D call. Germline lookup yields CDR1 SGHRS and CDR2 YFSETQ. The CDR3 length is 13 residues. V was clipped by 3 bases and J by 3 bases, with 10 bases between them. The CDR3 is CASSSTVDYEQYF. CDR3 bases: TGCGCCAGCAGCTCAACGGTAGACTACGAGCAGTACTTC.

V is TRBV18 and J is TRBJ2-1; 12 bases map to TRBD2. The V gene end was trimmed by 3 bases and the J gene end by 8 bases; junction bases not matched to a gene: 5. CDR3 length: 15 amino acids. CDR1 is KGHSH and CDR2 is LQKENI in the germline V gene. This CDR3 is CASSPRLAGVYEQFF. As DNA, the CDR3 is TGTGCCAGCTCACCGAGACTAGCGGGGGTCTATGAGCAGTTCTTC.

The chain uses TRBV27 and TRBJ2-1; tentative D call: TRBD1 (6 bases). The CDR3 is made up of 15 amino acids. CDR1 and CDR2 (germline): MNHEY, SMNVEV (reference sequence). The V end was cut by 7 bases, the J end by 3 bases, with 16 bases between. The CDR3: CASTPDRLDYNEQFF. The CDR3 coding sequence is TGTGCCAGCACCCCCGACAGGCTGGACTACAATGAGCAGTTCTTC.

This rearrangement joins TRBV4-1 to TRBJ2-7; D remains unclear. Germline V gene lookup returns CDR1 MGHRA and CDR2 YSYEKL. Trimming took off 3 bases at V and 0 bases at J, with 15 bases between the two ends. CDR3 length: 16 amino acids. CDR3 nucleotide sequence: TGCGCCAGCAGCCAGCCCGGACGGGCAAACTCCTACGAGCAGTACTTC. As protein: CASSQPGRANSYEQYF.

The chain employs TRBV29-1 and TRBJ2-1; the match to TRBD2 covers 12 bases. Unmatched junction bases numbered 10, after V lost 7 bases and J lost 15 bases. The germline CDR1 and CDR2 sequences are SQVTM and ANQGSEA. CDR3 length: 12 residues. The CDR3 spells CSGTRLAGVGFF. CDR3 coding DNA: TGCAGCGGGACGCGACTAGCGGGAGTGGGGTTCTTC.

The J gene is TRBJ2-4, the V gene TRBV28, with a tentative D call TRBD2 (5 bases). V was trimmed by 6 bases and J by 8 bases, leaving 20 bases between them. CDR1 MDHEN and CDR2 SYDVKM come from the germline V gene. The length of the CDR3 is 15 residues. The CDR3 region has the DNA TGTGCCAGCAGGCCCGCCCAGTTTAACGGGGACATTCAGTACTTC. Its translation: CASRPAQFNGDIQYF.

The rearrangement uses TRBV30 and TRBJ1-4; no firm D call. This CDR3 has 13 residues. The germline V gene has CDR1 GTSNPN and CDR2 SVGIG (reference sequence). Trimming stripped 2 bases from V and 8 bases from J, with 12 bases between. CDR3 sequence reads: CAWSFQIEEKLFF. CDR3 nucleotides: TGTGCCTGGAGTTTTCAGATAGAGGAAAAACTGTTTTTT.

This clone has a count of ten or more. The CDR3 here is CASSFHREKWGNQPQHF. As DNA, the CDR3 is TGTGCCAGCAGTTTTCACAGGGAGAAGTGGGGCAATCAGCCCCAGCATTTT. This chain connects TRBV28 to TRBJ1-5; a possible D gene is TRBD1 (6 bases). Germline V gene sequence: CDR1 MDHEN, CDR2 SYDVKM. The CDR3 covers 17 residues. Trimming shortened V by 3 bases and J by 2 bases, and 17 bases separated the two germline ends.

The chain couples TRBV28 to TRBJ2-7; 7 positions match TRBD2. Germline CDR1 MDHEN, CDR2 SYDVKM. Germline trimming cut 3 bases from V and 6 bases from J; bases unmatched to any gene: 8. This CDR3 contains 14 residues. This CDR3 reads CASSFRPREGEQYF. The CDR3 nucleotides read TGTGCCAGCAGTTTCCGACCGAGGGAGGGCGAGCAGTACTTC.

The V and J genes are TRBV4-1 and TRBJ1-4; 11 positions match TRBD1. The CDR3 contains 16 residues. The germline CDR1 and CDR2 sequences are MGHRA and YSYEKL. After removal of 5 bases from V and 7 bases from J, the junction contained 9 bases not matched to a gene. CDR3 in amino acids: CASSRRTGGWGEKLFF. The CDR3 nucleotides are TGCGCCAGCAGCAGGCGGACAGGGGGCTGGGGTGAAAAACTGTTTTTT.

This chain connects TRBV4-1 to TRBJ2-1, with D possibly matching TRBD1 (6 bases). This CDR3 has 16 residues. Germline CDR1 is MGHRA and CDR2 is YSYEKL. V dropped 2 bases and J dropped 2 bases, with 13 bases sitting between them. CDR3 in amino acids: CASSQSLGATYNEQFF. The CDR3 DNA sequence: TGCGCCAGCAGCCAAAGTTTGGGGGCCACCTACAATGAGCAGTTCTTC.

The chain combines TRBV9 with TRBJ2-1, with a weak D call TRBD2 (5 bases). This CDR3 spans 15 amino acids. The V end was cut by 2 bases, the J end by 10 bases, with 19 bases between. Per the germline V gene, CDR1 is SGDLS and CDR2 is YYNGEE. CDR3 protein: CASSVRLAILPEQFF. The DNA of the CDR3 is TGTGCCAGCAGCGTTCGTCTAGCTATTCTTCCGGAGCAGTTCTTC.

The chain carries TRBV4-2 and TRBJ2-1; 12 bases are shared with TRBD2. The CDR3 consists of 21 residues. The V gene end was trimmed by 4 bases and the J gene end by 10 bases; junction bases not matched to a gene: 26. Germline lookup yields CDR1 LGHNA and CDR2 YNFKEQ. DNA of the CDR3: TGTGCCAGCAGCCCGTGGATACGACGGTCCGGGACTAGCGGGTCCCTGACCGAGCAGTTCTTC. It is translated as CASSPWIRRSGTSGSLTEQFF.

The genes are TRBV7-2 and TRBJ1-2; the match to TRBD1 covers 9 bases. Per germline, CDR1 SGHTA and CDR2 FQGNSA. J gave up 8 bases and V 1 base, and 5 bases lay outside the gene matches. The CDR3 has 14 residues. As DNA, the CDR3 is TGTGCCAGCAGCTTAGGGGGGACAGGGAAAGGCTACACCTTC. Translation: CASSLGGTGKGYTF.

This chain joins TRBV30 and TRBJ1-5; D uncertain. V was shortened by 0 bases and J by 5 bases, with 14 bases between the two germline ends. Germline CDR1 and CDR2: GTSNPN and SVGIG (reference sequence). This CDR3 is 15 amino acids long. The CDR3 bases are TGTGCCTGGAGTGTAGAGTGGGGTTGGGATCAGCCCCAGCATTTT. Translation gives CAWSVEWGWDQPQHF.